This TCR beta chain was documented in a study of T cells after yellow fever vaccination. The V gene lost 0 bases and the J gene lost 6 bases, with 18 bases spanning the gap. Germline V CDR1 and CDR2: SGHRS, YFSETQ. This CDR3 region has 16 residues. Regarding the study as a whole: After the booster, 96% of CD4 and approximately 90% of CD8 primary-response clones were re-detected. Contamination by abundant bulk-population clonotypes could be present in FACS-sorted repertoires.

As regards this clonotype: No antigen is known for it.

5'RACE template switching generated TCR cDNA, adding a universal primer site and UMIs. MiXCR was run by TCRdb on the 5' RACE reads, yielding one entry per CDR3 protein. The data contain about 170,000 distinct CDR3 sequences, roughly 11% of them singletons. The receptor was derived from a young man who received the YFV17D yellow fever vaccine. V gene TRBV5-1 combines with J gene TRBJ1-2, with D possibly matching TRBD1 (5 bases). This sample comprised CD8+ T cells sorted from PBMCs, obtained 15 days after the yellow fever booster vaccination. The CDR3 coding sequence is TGCGCCAGCAGCTTGGATTTCCAGGGTCTCACCGATGGCTACACCTTC. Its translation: CASSLDFQGLTDGYTF.